This T cell receptor beta chain comes out of a study of chemoradiotherapy in HPV16-positive cancers. The CDR3 consists of 13 residues. In germline, CDR1 is SGHTA, CDR2 FQGNSA. Trimming took off 1 base at V and 2 bases at J, with 6 bases between the two ends. Libraries were prepared by immunoSEQ multiplex PCR; TCRdb keeps only in-frame clonotypes and omits some of them. The sample lists tens of thousands of clones; roughly 90% were seen once. The source was blood, collected from a patient who underwent chemoradiotherapy. V gene TRBV7-2 combines with J gene TRBJ2-7; D gene ambiguous. This TCR was recovered from a human donor with HPV-associated anogenital cancer. The CDR3 loop is CASSLDYTYEQYF. CDR3 DNA: TGTGCCAGCAGCTTAGACTATACCTACGAGCAGTACTTC.